The 12 T cell receptor beta chains reported below all come from one sample, sequenced in a study of T cell responses to AZD1222 COVID-19 vaccine. The method was immunoSEQ multiplex PCR; TCRdb's version includes in-frame clones alone and lacks a portion of them. Seen here are roughly 100,000 clones, nearly 90% observed once, and the top ten hold around 2.3%. The source material was peripheral blood, sampled 28 days after the second AZD1222 dose. The receptors were gathered from an adult who received the AZD1222 COVID-19 vaccine.

Concerning this clone: Different DNA sequences within this sample yield the same CDR3. The CDR3 DNA reads as TGCGCCAGCAGCCAAGTGGGGAGCTCCTACAATGAGCAGTTCTTC. Protein: CASSQVGSSYNEQFF. The genes are TRBV4-1 and TRBJ2-1; D possibly corresponds to TRBD2 (5 bases). The CDR3 sequence is 15 residues long. Per the germline V gene, CDR1 is MGHRA and CDR2 is YSYEKL. Trimming cost V 1 base and J 0 bases, with 7 bases left between them.

The chain joins TRBV30 to TRBJ1-6, with D possibly being TRBD1 (6 bases). The ends were cut back, 3 bases at V and 3 bases at J, with 18 bases in the middle. The CDR3 runs 17 residues. Germline V gene sequence: CDR1 GTSNPN, CDR2 SVGIG (reference sequence). CDR3 protein: CAWSATGTFIYNSPLHF. DNA for the CDR3: TGTGCCTGGAGCGCTACCGGGACATTCATCTATAATTCACCCCTCCACTTT.

This clone was seen just once. CDR3 in DNA: TGTGCCAGCAGTGGGGACAGCTCTGGGGCCAACGTCCTGACTTTC. It is translated as CASSGDSSGANVLTF. V is TRBV6-4 and J is TRBJ2-6; 7 nucleotides align to TRBD1. Germline CDR1 MRHNA, CDR2 SNTAGT. CDR3 length: 15 amino acids. With 4 bases clipped from V and 0 bases from J, the junction kept 0 bases outside the gene matches.

The rearrangement links TRBV30 to TRBJ2-3, with D tentatively TRBD2 (5 bases). Trimming pared 0 bases from V and 3 bases from J, leaving 13 bases between. The CDR3 loop spans 15 amino acids. Germline V lookup: CDR1 GTSNPN, CDR2 SVGIG (reference sequence). CDR3 bases: TGTGCCTGGAGTGTACTGAATAGCGTGACAGATACGCAGTATTTT. Amino acid sequence: CAWSVLNSVTDTQYF.

This clone was seen a single time. The chain carries TRBV18 and TRBJ2-2; possible D gene TRBD2, 5 bases. Trimming removed 9 bases at V and 2 bases at J, with 19 bases between. The CDR3 extends over 16 amino acids. CDR1 is KGHSH, CDR2 LQKENI, per germline. DNA of the CDR3: TGTGCCAGTTTGAACGGCAGAAGGACTAACACCGGGGAGCTGTTTTTT. This codes for CASLNGRRTNTGELFF.

V usage is TRBV27 and J usage is TRBJ2-7, with 9 bases identical to TRBD1. The germline V gene encodes CDR1 MNHEY and CDR2 SMNVEV (reference sequence). This CDR3 has 15 amino acids. The V segment lost 6 bases and the J segment 0 bases; nucleotides outside the gene matches: 6. The CDR3 loop is CASRRQGGTSYEQYF. CDR3 DNA: TGTGCCAGCAGAAGACAGGGGGGTACCTCCTACGAGCAGTACTTC.

The gene calls are TRBV25-1 and TRBJ1-2, with D perhaps matching TRBD1 (5 bases). V was clipped by 1 base and J by 6 bases, with 12 bases between them. Germline V gene sequence: CDR1 MGHDK, CDR2 SYGVNS. The CDR3 is 14 residues long. CDR3 sequence (DNA): TGTGCCAGCAGTGAATCGCAGGGAAGGAATGGCTACACCTTC. Translation gives CASSESQGRNGYTF.

The genes are TRBV19 and TRBJ1-5; 8 bases align to TRBD1. V lost 5 bases and J lost 5; bases outside the gene matches: 8. This CDR3 is built from 15 residues. The germline gives CDR1 LNHDA, CDR2 SQIVND (reference sequence). This chain's CDR3 is CASSPRDRLDQPQHF. The CDR3 DNA reads TGTGCCAGTAGTCCTCGGGACAGGTTAGATCAGCCCCAGCATTTT.

The chain has TRBV28 and TRBJ2-7, with 10 positions matching TRBD1. Germline lookup yields CDR1 MDHEN and CDR2 SYDVKM. The CDR3 runs 17 residues. Trimming cost V 4 bases and J 5 bases; bases outside gene matches: 14. CDR3 sequence (DNA): TGTGCCAGCAGTTCACCCCGAAGTAGACAGGGGGCGAACGAGCAGTACTTC. It encodes CASSSPRSRQGANEQYF.

The chain employs TRBV19 and TRBJ2-1; 9 nucleotides match TRBD2. This CDR3 is 14 amino acids long. The germline V gene encodes CDR1 LNHDA and CDR2 SQIVND (reference sequence). J was trimmed by 4 bases and V by 5 bases; bases with no gene match: 3. The CDR3 reads CASSPLAGYNEQFF. In DNA, the CDR3 is TGTGCCAGTAGTCCACTAGCGGGTTACAATGAGCAGTTCTTC. Drawing the rest from reference TRBV19 and TRBJ2-1, the complete variable domain is DGGITQSPKYLFRKEGQNVTLSCEQNLNHDAMYWYRQDPGQGLRLIYYSQIVNDFQKGDIAEGYSVSREKKESFPLTVTSAQKNPTAFYLCASSPLAGYNEQFFGPGTRLTVL.

The chain couples TRBV6-1 to TRBJ1-5; D ambiguous. This CDR3 has 12 residues. V was clipped by 0 bases and J by 11 bases, with 8 bases between them. Germline lookup yields CDR1 MNHNS and CDR2 SASEGT. CDR3 coding DNA: TGTGCCAGCAGTGAAGCTGAATTAACCCAGCATTTT. Its protein product is CASSEAELTQHF.

The chain uses TRBV7-2 and TRBJ1-1, with a possible D match to TRBD1 (6 bases). The CDR3 is 13 amino acids. Germline V gene sequence: CDR1 SGHTA, CDR2 FQGNSA. Deletions cut 1 base from V and 13 bases from J, with 16 bases between. CDR3 residues: CASSLGRRDTHFF. The CDR3, as DNA: TGTGCCAGCAGCTTAGGTAGGCGGGACACCCATTTCTTT.